These T cell receptor beta chains were read from a single sample in a study of CD8+ T cells in alopecia areata. TCRdb's copy holds only in-frame clones and misses some; the assay was immunoSEQ multiplex PCR. The data hold about 140,000 clones, with roughly 50% observed a single time. The sequencing used CD4+ T cells sorted from blood, collected at week 0. These receptors were obtained from a human donor with alopecia areata. The CDR3 runs from the conserved cysteine through the conserved F or W. A D gene is named only where the DNA matches it firmly. A clone size is listed for some rows: how often the clone was seen (once, few, many), or a class if it is expanded.

D gene | clone size | J gene | V gene | CDR3 protein | CDR3 DNA
- | - | TRBJ1-2 | TRBV5-1 | CASSLGGYYGYTF | TGCGCCAGCAGCTTGGGCGGCTACTATGGCTACACCTTC
- | - | TRBJ2-3 | TRBV29-1 | CSVGGTVTDTQYF | TGCAGCGTTGGGGGGACGGTCACAGATACGCAGTATTTT
- | few | TRBJ1-4 | TRBV5-8 | CASSSGQRTNEKLFF | TGTGCCAGCAGCTCTGGACAGAGGACTAATGAAAAACTGTTTTTT
- | few | TRBJ2-2 | TRBV5-1 | CASSSSGGELFF | TGCGCCAGCAGCAGTAGCGGCGGGGAGCTGTTTTTT
- | - | TRBJ2-7 | TRBV19 | CASSINLAYEQYF | TGTGCCAGTAGTATTAACCTGGCCTACGAGCAGTACTTC
TRBD1 | - | TRBJ1-1 | TRBV30 | CAWSGQGNTEAFF | TGTGCCTGGTCGGGACAGGGGAACACTGAAGCTTTCTTT
- | few | TRBJ2-7 | TRBV6-5 | CASSYRGRTYEQYF | TGTGCCAGCAGTTATCGGGGTAGAACCTACGAGCAGTACTTC
TRBD1 | few | TRBJ2-7 | TRBV2 | CASGQGLYEQYF | TGTGCCAGCGGACAGGGCCTCTACGAGCAGTACTTC
TRBD1 | - | TRBJ2-1 | TRBV18 | CASSRDRGSNEQFF | TGTGCCAGCTCACGTGACAGGGGATCTAATGAGCAGTTCTTC
- | - | TRBJ1-1 | TRBV7-9 | CASSLAAGADTEAFF | TGTGCCAGCAGCTTAGCGGCAGGGGCCGACACTGAAGCTTTCTTT
- | - | TRBJ2-7 | TRBV7-6 | CASSPTGGTKQYF | TGTGCCAGCAGCCCTACCGGGGGGACAAAGCAGTACTTC
- | - | TRBJ2-7 | TRBV5-6 | CASSLIGVWGNNYEQYF | TGTGCCAGCAGCTTGATCGGGGTTTGGGGGAACAACTACGAGCAGTACTTC
- | - | TRBJ1-2 | TRBV30 | CAWSANRLNYGYTF | TGTGCCTGGAGTGCCAACAGGCTTAACTATGGCTACACCTTC
- | - | TRBJ1-5 | TRBV5-1 | CASSPGRGDQPQHF | TGCGCCAGCAGCCCGGGGAGGGGCGATCAGCCCCAGCATTTT
- | - | TRBJ1-2 | TRBV29-1 | CSATRRANYGYTF | TGCAGCGCCACAAGAAGAGCTAACTATGGCTACACCTTC
- | - | TRBJ2-2 | TRBV4-2 | CASSQGSMGNTGELFF | TGTGCCAGCAGCCAAGGATCAATGGGGAACACCGGGGAGCTGTTTTTT
TRBD1 | many | TRBJ2-7 | TRBV7-9 | CASSTYRTGNGEQYF | TGTGCCAGCAGCACCTACAGGACAGGGAACGGCGAGCAGTACTTC
- | - | TRBJ1-1 | TRBV7-9 | CASSPTGRKNTEAFF | TGTGCCAGCAGCCCGACCGGCCGCAAGAACACTGAAGCTTTCTTT
TRBD2 | - | TRBJ2-3 | TRBV6-5 | CASSYASGGVADTQYF | TGTGCCAGCAGTTACGCTAGCGGGGGGGTTGCAGATACGCAGTATTTT
- | - | TRBJ2-7 | TRBV5-1 | CASSTSRGGYEQYF | TGCGCCAGCAGCACGAGCAGGGGGGGCTACGAGCAGTACTTC
- | once | TRBJ1-6 | TRBV27 | CASKSGDSPLHF | TGTGCCAGCAAGTCGGGGGATTCACCCCTCCACTTT
TRBD2 | - | TRBJ2-3 | TRBV25-1 | CASSQPGLASGWDTQYF | TGTGCCAGCAGTCAACCGGGACTAGCTTCGGGATGGGATACGCAGTATTTT
- | once | TRBJ1-2 | TRBV5-1 | CASSVQGQSYGYTF | TGCGCCAGCAGCGTACAGGGTCAGTCTTATGGCTACACCTTC
- | - | TRBJ1-5 | TRBV30 | CAWSQGPGPQHF | TGTGCCTGGAGTCAAGGGCCAGGGCCCCAGCATTTT
- | - | TRBJ2-3 | TRBV29-1 | CSVDSGGDTQYF | TGCAGCGTTGACTCGGGCGGAGATACGCAGTATTTT
TRBD1 | - | TRBJ2-7 | TRBV30 | CAGGTGAYEQYF | TGTGCCGGGGGGACAGGGGCCTACGAGCAGTACTTC
- | - | TRBJ2-5 | TRBV5-1 | CASSRPGGIETQYF | TGCGCCAGCAGTAGACCTGGGGGCATCGAGACCCAGTACTTC
- | few | TRBJ2-1 | TRBV4-3 | CASSQDYGGGTYNEQFF | TGCGCCAGCAGCCAAGACTATGGGGGTGGCACCTACAATGAGCAGTTCTTC
- | - | TRBJ2-5 | TRBV1 | CTSIPGLAGGPYQETQYF | TGCACCAGCATTCCGGGACTAGCGGGGGGACCGTACCAAGAGACCCAGTACTTC
- | many | TRBJ1-1 | TRBV5-6 | CASSLPGGLFRFGTEAFF | TGTGCCAGCAGCCTCCCGGGGGGTTTGTTTCGTTTTGGCACTGAAGCTTTCTTT
- | - | TRBJ1-1 | TRBV27 | CASSYFQGQRMNTEAFF | TGTGCCAGCAGTTACTTCCAAGGACAGCGCATGAACACTGAAGCTTTCTTT
- | - | TRBJ2-7 | TRBV15 | CATSREGHPYEQYF | TGTGCCACCAGCCGAGAAGGACACCCCTACGAGCAGTACTTC